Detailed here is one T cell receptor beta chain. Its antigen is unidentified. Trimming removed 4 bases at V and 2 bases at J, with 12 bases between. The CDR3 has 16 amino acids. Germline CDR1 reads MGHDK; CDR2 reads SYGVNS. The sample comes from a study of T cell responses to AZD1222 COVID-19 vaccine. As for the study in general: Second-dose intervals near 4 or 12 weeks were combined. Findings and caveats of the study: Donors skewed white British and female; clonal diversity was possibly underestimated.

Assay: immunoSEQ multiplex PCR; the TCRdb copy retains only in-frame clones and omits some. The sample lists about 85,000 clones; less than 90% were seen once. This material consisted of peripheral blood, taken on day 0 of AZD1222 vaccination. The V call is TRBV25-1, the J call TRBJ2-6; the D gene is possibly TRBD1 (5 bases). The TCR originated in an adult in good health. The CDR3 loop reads CASSGNQGTGANVLTF. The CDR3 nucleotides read TGTGCCAGCAGTGGGAACCAGGGTACTGGGGCCAACGTCCTGACTTTC. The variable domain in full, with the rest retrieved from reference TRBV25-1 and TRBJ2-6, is EADIYQTPRYLVIGTGKKITLECSQTMGHDKMYWYQQDPGMELHLIHYSYGVNSTEKGDLSSESTVSRIRTEHFPLTLESARPSHTSQYLCASSGNQGTGANVLTFGAGSRLTVL.